Below are 20 T cell receptor beta chains sequenced from a single sample in a study of metastatic and nonmetastatic thyroid tumors. TCRdb re-called the PCR reads with MiXCR. This sample yields roughly 89,000 clones, of which 9.5% to 15% are seen a single time; roughly 9.6% belongs to the top ten. All patients were untreated before thyroid surgery. Sequenced sample: tumor tissue. The source is a female donor with papillary thyroid cancer or a benign thyroid nodule (not recorded which). Some clones in this sample may be carry-over from other donors' samples.

This clone was counted many times. This rearrangement joins TRBV5-8 to TRBJ1-2; no clear D gene. Germline lookup yields CDR1 SGHTS and CDR2 YDEGEE. V shed 1 base and J shed 7 bases, with 5 bases lying between them. There are 11 residues in the CDR3. The CDR3 DNA sequence: TGTGCCAGCAGCTTGTTCAGTGGCTACACCTTC. Encoded protein: CASSLFSGYTF.

This clone has more than one count but fewer than ten. This may be a read error, as it is one base from a much larger clone. This rearrangement joins TRBV28 to TRBJ2-1; D possibly corresponds to TRBD2 (5 bases). CDR1 is MDHEN and CDR2 is SYDVKM in the germline V gene. The V gene lost 6 bases and the J gene lost 1 base, with 25 bases spanning the gap. This CDR3 has 19 amino acids. CDR3 DNA sequence: TGTGCCAGCAGGGGCGCGGGCCATCGTCCTTTTTGGTCCTACAATGAGCAGTTCTTC. It yields the protein CASRGAGHRPFWSYNEQFF.

This clone was seen repeatedly, ten times or more. The chain couples TRBV2 to TRBJ2-3, with TRBD2 as a possible D gene (5 bases). The CDR3 has 13 residues. Germline CDR1 is SNHLY and CDR2 is FYNNEI. V was pared by 2 bases and J by 3 bases, with 6 bases between. CDR3 loop: CASSEPGTDTQYF. The DNA for the CDR3 is TGTGCCAGCAGTGAACCGGGAACAGATACGCAGTATTTT.

This clone was found many times. The rearrangement joins TRBV5-1 to TRBJ2-3; D not certain. Germline V gene lookup returns CDR1 SGHRS and CDR2 YFSETQ. This CDR3 comprises 13 residues. V was shortened by 2 bases and J by 2 bases, with 6 bases between the two germline ends. CDR3 region: CASSFTDTDTQYF. The CDR3 DNA reads as TGCGCCAGCAGCTTCACCGACACAGATACGCAGTATTTT.

This clone rates as medium-sized. The chain links TRBV28 to TRBJ2-3; D is ambiguous. Germline-derived CDR1 and CDR2 are MDHEN and SYDVKM. This CDR3 is built from 12 residues. Trimming took 7 bases from V and 5 from J, leaving 10 bases between them. The CDR3: CASKSGEDTQYF. The CDR3 bases are TGTGCCAGCAAGTCTGGCGAAGATACGCAGTATTTT.

The sample holds many counts of this clone. The rearrangement joins TRBV27 to TRBJ2-3; D call uncertain. Between the trimmed V and J ends, which lost 6 bases and 2 bases, there was a span of 12 bases. This CDR3 is 14 amino acids long. The germline V gene has CDR1 MNHEY and CDR2 SMNVEV (reference sequence). The CDR3 spells CASSQIPTTDTQYF. In DNA form, the CDR3 reads TGTGCCAGCAGCCAAATACCCACCACAGATACGCAGTATTTT.

This clone was counted many times. CDR3 amino acids: CSARSPGTASSYEQYF. CDR3 DNA: TGCAGTGCTAGATCACCCGGGACAGCAAGCTCCTACGAGCAGTACTTC. V usage is TRBV20-1 and J usage is TRBJ2-7; 7 nucleotides agree with TRBD1. J lost 0 bases, V lost 2 bases, and 10 bases had no gene match. CDR1 and CDR2 from the germline V gene are DFQATT and SNEGSKA (reference sequence). This CDR3 has 16 residues.

V gene TRBV18 combines with J gene TRBJ2-3, with D perhaps TRBD1 or TRBD2 (5 bases each). Germline-derived CDR1 and CDR2 are KGHSH and LQKENI. This CDR3 region has 14 residues. V was clipped by 4 bases and J by 3 bases, with 11 bases between them. CDR3 nucleotides: TGTGCCAGCTCACGAGGGACCACTACAGATACGCAGTATTTT. Its translation: CASSRGTTTDTQYF.

This clone was seen many times. This chain links TRBV30 with TRBJ1-6; TRBD1 aligns across 8 bases. The CDR3 consists of 15 residues. Germline trimming cut 0 bases from V and 10 bases from J; bases unmatched to any gene: 8. Germline V lookup: CDR1 GTSNPN, CDR2 SVGIG (reference sequence). The CDR3 reads CAWSVRTGSQSPLHF. The CDR3 DNA sequence: TGTGCCTGGAGTGTACGGACAGGGAGCCAATCACCCCTCCACTTT.

This clone was observed at least ten times. This chain links TRBV11-2 with TRBJ2-7; 14 bases agree with TRBD2. V dropped 3 bases and J dropped 3; count of bases not matched to a gene: 13. The germline V gene encodes CDR1 SGHAT and CDR2 FQNNGV. This CDR3 contains 19 residues. DNA for the CDR3: TGTGCCAGCAGCTTCATTAGGGGACTAGCGGGAGAAGGGCGCTACGAGCAGTACTTC. This codes for CASSFIRGLAGEGRYEQYF.

The table lists this clone with many counts. The same CDR3 is also encoded by other DNA sequences in this sample. The chain employs TRBV3-1 and TRBJ2-6; D unresolved. The V and J ends lost 1 base and 4 bases respectively, with 2 bases between them. This CDR3 region has 13 residues. Germline V gene data show CDR1 as LGHDT and CDR2 as YNNKEL (reference sequence). CDR3 region: CASSQGGANVLTF. In DNA, the CDR3 is TGTGCCAGCAGCCAAGGAGGGGCCAACGTCCTGACTTTC.

This chain uses TRBV5-1 with TRBJ1-1; D may be TRBD1 (5 bases). This CDR3 has 17 residues. The germline CDR1 and CDR2 sequences are SGHRS and YFSETQ. V shed 6 bases and J shed 0 bases, with 21 bases lying between them. The CDR3 reads CASIRTTGGVMNTEAFF. The CDR3 coding sequence is TGCGCCAGCATCCGAACAACAGGCGGGGTCATGAACACTGAAGCTTTCTTT.

This clone has ten or more counts. The chain couples TRBV6-4 to TRBJ2-1, with D perhaps TRBD1 or TRBD2 (5 bases each). Trimming shortened V by 5 bases and J by 0 bases, and 14 bases separated the two germline ends. This CDR3 comprises 16 residues. Germline CDR1 MRHNA, CDR2 SNTAGT. For the CDR3, the DNA is TGTGCCAGCAGTCTCGGGACCACGAGCTCCTACAATGAGCAGTTCTTC. Protein sequence: CASSLGTTSSYNEQFF.

There are many counts of this clone. The chain joins TRBV4-1 to TRBJ2-1; D possibly matches TRBD1 or TRBD2 (5 bases each). The CDR3 extends over 13 amino acids. The ends were cut back, 3 bases at V and 5 bases at J, with 8 bases in the middle. Germline assignment: CDR1 MGHRA and CDR2 YSYEKL. Here the CDR3 reads CASSHGTNNEQFF. The DNA of the CDR3 is TGCGCCAGCAGCCACGGGACCAACAATGAGCAGTTCTTC.

The chain combines TRBV6-1 with TRBJ2-5; TRBD1 is a possible D gene (5 bases). V lost 3 bases and J 5 bases, leaving 22 bases between the germline ends. Germline assignment: CDR1 MNHNS and CDR2 SASEGT. The CDR3 consists of 17 residues. The CDR3: CASSENVAWGFGETQYF. The CDR3 DNA sequence: TGTGCCAGCAGTGAGAATGTGGCATGGGGCTTCGGGGAGACCCAGTACTTC.

There are many counts of this clone. This rearrangement joins TRBV5-8 to TRBJ2-3; 9 bases are shared with TRBD1. V trimming: 2 bases; J trimming: 6 bases; junction bases outside the gene matches: 4. The CDR3 covers 14 residues. From germline, CDR1 is SGHTS and CDR2 YDEGEE. CDR3 DNA sequence: TGTGCCAGCAGCTTAAGACAGGGGGGTGATACGCAGTATTTT. The encoded protein is CASSLRQGGDTQYF.

This clone showed up just a few times. This may be a read error, as it is one base from a much larger clone. V and J are TRBV27 and TRBJ2-7; 8 bases fit TRBD2. Per germline, CDR1 MNHEY and CDR2 SMNVEV (reference sequence). This CDR3 region has 15 residues. V dropped 3 bases and J dropped 5; count of bases not matched to a gene: 9. The CDR3, as DNA: TGTGCCAGCAGTTTTTGGGGAGCGGGGGCTGACGAGCAGTACTTC. Translating gives CASSFWGAGADEQYF.

There are many counts of this clone. V is TRBV12-3 or TRBV12-4 and J is TRBJ2-7; 12 nucleotides align to TRBD2. V dropped 6 bases and J dropped 0; count of bases not matched to a gene: 3. The length of the CDR3 is 15 residues. DNA of the CDR3: TGTGCCAGCAGCCCTAGCGGGAGGGGCTCCTACGAGCAGTACTTC. The encoded protein is CASSPSGRGSYEQYF.

This clone was observed at least ten times. The chain recombines TRBV13 with TRBJ1-6, with a weak D call TRBD1 (5 bases). The germline V gene has CDR1 PRHDT and CDR2 FYEKMQ (reference sequence). The CDR3 spans 19 residues. Trimming removed 0 bases from V and 5 bases from J, with 20 bases in between. In DNA, the CDR3 is TGTGCCAGCAGCTTAGGGGCCACAGGCTACCAAGGGAATAATTCACCCCTCCACTTT. It specifies CASSLGATGYQGNNSPLHF.

This clone was counted many times. The chain employs TRBV18 and TRBJ1-1, with D uncertain. The V gene's germline CDR1 is KGHSH and CDR2 LQKENI. The V and J ends lost 1 base and 0 bases respectively, with 9 bases between them. CDR3 size: 15 residues. The CDR3 nucleotides are TGTGCCAGCTCACCACTGGAGGGCCTGAACACTGAAGCTTTCTTT. Encoded protein: CASSPLEGLNTEAFF.